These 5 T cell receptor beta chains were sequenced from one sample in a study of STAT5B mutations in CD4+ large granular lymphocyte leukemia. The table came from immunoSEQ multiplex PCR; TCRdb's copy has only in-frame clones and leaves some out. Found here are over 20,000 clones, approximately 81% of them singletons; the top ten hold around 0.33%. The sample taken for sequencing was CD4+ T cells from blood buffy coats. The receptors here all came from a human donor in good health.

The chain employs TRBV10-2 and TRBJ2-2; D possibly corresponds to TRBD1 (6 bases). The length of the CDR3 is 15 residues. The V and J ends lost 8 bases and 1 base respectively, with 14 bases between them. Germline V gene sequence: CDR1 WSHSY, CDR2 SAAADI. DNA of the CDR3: TGCGCCAGCCTTGATCTCAGGGGGAACACCGGGGAGCTGTTTTTT. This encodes CASLDLRGNTGELFF.

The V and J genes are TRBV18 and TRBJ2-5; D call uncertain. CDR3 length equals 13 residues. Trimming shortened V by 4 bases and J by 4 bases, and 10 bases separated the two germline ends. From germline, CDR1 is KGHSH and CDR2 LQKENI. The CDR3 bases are TGTGCCAGCTCACTCCGCGATCCAGAGACCCAGTACTTC. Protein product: CASSLRDPETQYF.

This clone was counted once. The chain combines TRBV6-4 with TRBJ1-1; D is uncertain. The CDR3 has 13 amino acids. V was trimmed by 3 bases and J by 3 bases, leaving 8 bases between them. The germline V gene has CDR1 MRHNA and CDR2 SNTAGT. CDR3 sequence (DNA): TGTGCCAGCAGTGAGGAGAGGTACACTGAAGCTTTCTTT. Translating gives CASSEERYTEAFF.

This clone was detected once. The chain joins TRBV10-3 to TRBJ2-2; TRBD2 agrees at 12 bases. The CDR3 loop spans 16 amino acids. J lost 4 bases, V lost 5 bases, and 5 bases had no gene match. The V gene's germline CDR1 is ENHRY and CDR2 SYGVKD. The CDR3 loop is CAISPSGRGGTGELFF. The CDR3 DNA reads TGTGCCATCAGTCCTAGCGGGAGGGGCGGCACCGGGGAGCTGTTTTTT.

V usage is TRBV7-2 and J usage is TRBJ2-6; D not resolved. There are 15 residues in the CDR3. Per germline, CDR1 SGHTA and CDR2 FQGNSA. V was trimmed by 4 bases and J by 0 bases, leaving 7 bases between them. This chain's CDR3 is CASSSDGSGANVLTF. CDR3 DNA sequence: TGTGCCAGCAGCTCGGACGGCTCTGGGGCCAACGTCCTGACTTTC.